This entry lists 5 T cell receptor beta chains sequenced from one sample in a study of blood T cell repertoires in COVID-19. Assay: immunoSEQ multiplex PCR; the TCRdb copy retains only in-frame clones and omits some. This sample has about 280,000 clones; roughly four fifths occur once, and the top ten carry 5%. The sample consisted of PBMCs or T cells enriched from blood (not recorded which). Every receptor here comes from a man in his forties who had been exposed to COVID-19.

The chain links TRBV2 to TRBJ1-5; possibly TRBD1 for D (6 bases). V was shortened by 5 bases and J by 5 bases, with 10 bases between the two germline ends. The CDR3 is made up of 13 amino acids. The germline V gene has CDR1 SNHLY and CDR2 FYNNEI. CDR3 nucleotide sequence: TGTGCCAGCAGTAGGGACATTGATCAGCCCCAGCATTTT. It codes for CASSRDIDQPQHF.

The V call is TRBV4-1, the J call TRBJ2-1, with D maybe TRBD2 (5 bases). The CDR3 has 18 amino acids. Germline V CDR1 and CDR2: MGHRA, YSYEKL. Trimming took off 4 bases at V and 0 bases at J, with 19 bases between the two ends. As DNA, the CDR3 is TGCGCCAGCAGCCCTCAGGTATCAGCGGTGAGCTCCTACAATGAGCAGTTCTTC. As protein: CASSPQVSAVSSYNEQFF.

The chain couples TRBV11-3 to TRBJ1-1, with D possibly matching TRBD1 (6 bases). The ends were cut back, 4 bases at V and 5 bases at J, with 20 bases in the middle. Germline loops: CDR1 SGHNT, CDR2 YENEEA. The CDR3 covers 16 residues. The CDR3 nucleotides read TGTGCCAGCAGCTCAAGCCCTACACAGGGATTTACTGAAGCTTTCTTT. Encoded protein: CASSSSPTQGFTEAFF.

The chain has TRBV19 and TRBJ1-1; D is perhaps TRBD1 (5 bases). V dropped 5 bases and J dropped 4 bases, with 11 bases sitting between them. CDR1 LNHDA and CDR2 SQIVND come from the germline V gene (reference sequence). This CDR3 comprises 13 residues. CDR3 protein: CASSHPGGTEAFF. The CDR3 nucleotides read TGTGCCAGTAGTCACCCGGGGGGCACTGAAGCTTTCTTT. Drawing the rest from reference TRBV19 and TRBJ1-1, the complete variable domain is DGGITQSPKYLFRKEGQNVTLSCEQNLNHDAMYWYRQDPGQGLRLIYYSQIVNDFQKGDIAEGYSVSREKKESFPLTVTSAQKNPTAFYLCASSHPGGTEAFFGQGTRLTVV.

This clone was picked up a small number of times. J is TRBJ2-3 and V is TRBV7-8, with a tentative D call TRBD2 (5 bases). Trimming cost V 4 bases and J 5 bases, with 13 bases left between them. The germline gives CDR1 SGHVS, CDR2 FQNEAQ. CDR3 size: 14 residues. The CDR3 sequence is CASSSDYSQDTQYF. CDR3 DNA sequence: TGTGCCAGCAGCTCAGACTACTCCCAAGATACGCAGTATTTT.